This T cell receptor (beta chain) is from a study of human T cells and chemical hapten exposure. Overall study: Patients were given diphenylcyclopropenone on the scalp weekly across the approximately 24-week study. Alopecia areata, totalis and universalis patients, mostly female, were included.

The sample's time point: pre-sensitization, week 0. Indicated treatment: therapeutic diphenylcyclopropenone sensitization with weekly scalp DPC. CDR1 is SGHTA, CDR2 FQGNSA, per germline. The V and J ends lost 5 bases and 6 bases respectively, with 14 bases between them. The CDR3 covers 14 residues. This clonotype has a handful of counts. TCRdb called the RACE reads again in MiXCR, with one record for every CDR3 protein. Counted here are more than 80,000 distinct CDR3 sequences, 9% to 15% occurring once; the ten biggest clones make up around 1.5%. The material was whole blood, obtained in connection with sensitization to the hapten diphenylcyclopropenone (DPC). This chain links TRBV7-2 with TRBJ2-1; D ambiguous. The TCR was taken from a woman aged 45-59 years with alopecia areata. Some clones in this sample may be carry-over from other donors' samples. DNA of the CDR3: TGTGCCAGCAGCCCCAGTCGGGTTGGCAATGAGCAGTTCTTC. Encoded protein: CASSPSRVGNEQFF.